These T cell receptor beta chains were read from a single sample in a study of cytomegalovirus exposure and HLA in healthy donors. Here immunoSEQ multiplex PCR was the method, and the copy in TCRdb shows in-frame clones only, minus some. The sample has 100,000 to 140,000 clones; about 80% are singletons. Sequences were obtained from PBMCs. The receptor set was obtained from a man aged 30 to 45 in good health and CMV-seronegative. The CDR3 runs from the conserved cysteine through the conserved F or W. The order of the fields is clone size, D gene, J gene, V gene, CDR3 DNA, CDR3 protein. D genes are given only for firm matches. Size is omitted from some rows. Given values are once, few, many or a class for expanded clones.

>NA|NA|TRBJ2-2|TRBV30
TGTGCCTGGAGGGGGGGAGCCGGGGAGCTGTTTTTT
CAWRGGAGELFF
>NA|NA|TRBJ1-1|TRBV27
TGTGCCAGCAACCCCGACAGAGGAACTGAAGCTTTCTTT
CASNPDRGTEAFF
>NA|TRBD2|TRBJ2-5|TRBV7-7
TGTGCCAGCAGCCGAGGGGCGGGAGTAGAGACCCAGTACTTC
CASSRGAGVETQYF
>NA|NA|TRBJ1-1|TRBV10-3
TGTGCCATCAGTGTACAGCAAGACACTGAAGCTTTCTTT
CAISVQQDTEAFF
>few|NA|TRBJ2-1|TRBV6-5
TGTGCCAGCAGTTACGACAGCAGGGTATACAATGAGCAGTTCTTC
CASSYDSRVYNEQFF
>NA|NA|TRBJ2-5|TRBV10-3
TGTGCCATCAGTGAAGCGGGAGAGACCCAGTACTTC
CAISEAGETQYF
>NA|TRBD1|TRBJ1-4|TRBV5-1
TGCGCCAGCAGCCAAGCCACAGGGGCGGACGAAAAACTGTTTTTT
CASSQATGADEKLFF
>NA|TRBD1|TRBJ1-1|TRBV19
TGTGCCAGTAGTACTAGACAGGGTTATAGCACTGAAGCTTTCTTT
CASSTRQGYSTEAFF
>NA|TRBD2|TRBJ2-3|TRBV10-3
TGTGCCATCAGTAGGACTAGCGGGGGCACAGATACGCAGTATTTT
CAISRTSGGTDTQYF
>NA|NA|TRBJ1-1|TRBV18
TGTGCCAGCTCCCGGAGGGAGGGCATGAACACTGAAGCTTTCTTT
CASSRREGMNTEAFF
>NA|NA|TRBJ2-2|TRBV7-2
TGTGCCAGCAGCTTTGATCCAGGGGTCTCCGGGGAGCTGTTTTTT
CASSFDPGVSGELFF
>NA|TRBD2|TRBJ2-1|TRBV6-1
TGTGCCAGCAGTGAACAGGCGGGAGGCTACAATGAGCAGTTCTTC
CASSEQAGGYNEQFF
>NA|TRBD2|TRBJ2-7|TRBV28
TGTGCCAGCAGCACACCGGGGGGGGATAAGTACTTC
CASSTPGGDKYF
>few|NA|TRBJ1-2|TRBV6-1
TGTGCCAGCAGTCCACAGGGTGACTATGGCTACACCTTC
CASSPQGDYGYTF
>NA|TRBD2|TRBJ2-1|TRBV4-1
TGCGCCAGCAGCCAAGACGGGGGGGTCACCTACAATGAGCAGTTCTTC
CASSQDGGVTYNEQFF
>NA|NA|TRBJ1-6|TRBV5-4
TGTGCCAGCAGCTTCATCGGGGAAAGTTCACCCCTCCACTTT
CASSFIGESSPLHF
>NA|NA|TRBJ1-2|TRBV5-1
TGCGCCAGCCATACACCTACCGACAGCCACTATGGCTACACCTTC
CASHTPTDSHYGYTF
>NA|NA|TRBJ1-1|TRBV5-8
TGTGCCAGCAGCAACGACCAGGGGCCTTTTGGTGAAGCTTTCTTT
CASSNDQGPFGEAFF
>NA|TRBD2|TRBJ2-3|TRBV9
TGTGCCAGCAGCGATGCGGGGGGGACAAGCACAGATACGCAGTATTTT
CASSDAGGTSTDTQYF
>once|TRBD1|TRBJ2-7|TRBV13
TGTGCCAGCAGTTCAGCGCTGGACAGGGGCCACGAGCAGTACTTC
CASSSALDRGHEQYF
>NA|NA|TRBJ2-1|TRBV7-6
TGTGCCAGCAGCTTAGGGCCTAGCTCCTACAATGAGCAGTTCTTC
CASSLGPSSYNEQFF
>NA|NA|TRBJ1-2|TRBV27
TGTGCCAGCAGTTTAAATTTTCAGCAGGGGAGGGACTATGGCTACACCTTC
CASSLNFQQGRDYGYTF
>NA|TRBD2|TRBJ2-3|TRBV4-2
TGTGCCAGCAGCCAAGAAGCCACTAGCGGAGGGACCGTTACGCAGTATTTT
CASSQEATSGGTVTQYF
>once|NA|TRBJ2-3|TRBV28
TGTGCCAGCAGTTTAGGTCTAGCCCCCGATACGCAGTATTTT
CASSLGLAPDTQYF
>few|TRBD1|TRBJ1-6|TRBV28
TGTGCCAGCAGTTGGACAGGGAGCTCCTATAATTCACCCCTCCACTTT
CASSWTGSSYNSPLHF
>NA|NA|TRBJ2-3|TRBV10-1
TGCGCCAGCAGTGATTCCGGCTCGGAGGGATTACGGACAGATACGCAGTATTTT
CASSDSGSEGLRTDTQYF
>NA|NA|TRBJ2-5|TRBV15
TGTGCCACCAGCAGAGAACTAGTGCCACAAGAGACCCAGTACTTC
CATSRELVPQETQYF
>NA|NA|TRBJ2-2|TRBV12-5
TGTGCTAGTGCCGTACTAACGAACACCGGGGAGCTGTTTTTT
CASAVLTNTGELFF
>NA|NA|TRBJ2-3|TRBV4-1
TGCGCCAGCAGCTCATCCTCCAGGGGGGCCCCCACAGATACGCAGTATTTT
CASSSSSRGAPTDTQYF
>NA|TRBD1|TRBJ2-7|TRBV5-1
TGCGCCAGCAGCCTGGGACAGTTTTACGAGCAGTACTTC
CASSLGQFYEQYF
>NA|TRBD1|TRBJ2-7|TRBV4-1
TGCGCCAGCAGCCAAGATCTTGGGGTGCGCGTACAGGGGGCTTCCTACGAGCAGTACTTC
CASSQDLGVRVQGASYEQYF
>NA|TRBD1|TRBJ1-2|TRBV5-1
TGCGCCAGCAGCTTGGGACAGGGGATTAGTAGCTATGGCTACACCTTC
CASSLGQGISSYGYTF
>few|NA|TRBJ1-1|TRBV7-6
TGTGCCAGCAGCTTAGGTGCAGGAGGTATGAACACTGAAGCTTTCTTT
CASSLGAGGMNTEAFF
>NA|TRBD1|TRBJ2-2|TRBV15
TGTGCCACCAGCAGAGATCTTTGGGACAGGTCGACCGGGGAGCTGTTTTTT
CATSRDLWDRSTGELFF
>NA|NA|TRBJ2-3|TRBV18
TGTGCCAGCTCACCTTTAGCAGATACGCAGTATTTT
CASSPLADTQYF
>few|TRBD2|TRBJ2-1|TRBV11-3
TGTGCCAGCAGCTTATCGGGGGGGACCTACAATGAGCAGTTCTTC
CASSLSGGTYNEQFF
>NA|TRBD1|TRBJ1-5|TRBV28
TGTGCCAGCAGGTCCGACAGGGGCGGTTACAATCAGCCCCAGCATTTT
CASRSDRGGYNQPQHF
>NA|TRBD2|TRBJ2-1|TRBV4-2
TGTGCCAGCAGCCAATCCGGAACTAGCGGAGACAATGAGCAGTTCTTC
CASSQSGTSGDNEQFF
>NA|TRBD2|TRBJ2-1|TRBV7-6
TGTGCCAGCAGCTTATCCGGGACTAGCGAGTACAATGAGCAGTTCTTC
CASSLSGTSEYNEQFF
>few|TRBD2|TRBJ2-6|TRBV7-9
TGTGCCAGCAGCTTGCGGGGGACTGGGGCCAACGTCCTGACTTTC
CASSLRGTGANVLTF
>NA|TRBD1|TRBJ1-4|TRBV18
TGTGCCAGCTCCCTGGACAGGGACGAAAAACTGTTTTTT
CASSLDRDEKLFF
>NA|NA|TRBJ1-2|TRBV7-9
TGTGCCAGCAGCTTAGCAGTTGGGGGCTCGAACTATGGCTACACCTTC
CASSLAVGGSNYGYTF
>NA|TRBD2|TRBJ2-1|TRBV11-3
TGTGCCAGCAGCATCCGGACTAGCGGGAGTATCTCCTACAATGAGCAGTTCTTC
CASSIRTSGSISYNEQFF
>NA|TRBD2|TRBJ2-1|TRBV18
TGTGCCAGCTCAGTCGCCAGGACTAGCGGGATATACAATGAGCAGTTCTTC
CASSVARTSGIYNEQFF
>NA|NA|TRBJ2-3|TRBV4-1
TGCGCCAGCAGCCAACCCTTAGTTGGAGATACGCAGTATTTT
CASSQPLVGDTQYF
>NA|TRBD1|TRBJ2-1|TRBV5-6
TGTGCCAGCAGCTTGGGGTCAGGGGGATCCTACAATGAGCAGTTCTTC
CASSLGSGGSYNEQFF
>few|NA|TRBJ2-2|TRBV30
TGTGCCTGGACCCCCGCGGCCGGGGAGCTGTTTTTT
CAWTPAAGELFF
>few|NA|TRBJ2-7|TRBV13
TGTGCCAGCAGCCCTCGACTAGTCAGCGAGCAGTACTTC
CASSPRLVSEQYF
>NA|NA|TRBJ2-7|TRBV6-5
TGTGCCAGCAGTCTGGGGGGACTGGGAGAGCAGTACTTC
CASSLGGLGEQYF